What follows are 28 T cell receptor beta chains derived from one specimen sequenced in a study of monozygotic twins with inflammatory bowel disease. TCRdb reanalyzed the 5' RACE reads, giving one entry per CDR3 protein sequence and no DNA. The specimen's table records about 210,000 distinct CDR3 sequences. Sequenced: blood. All receptors derive from a human donor with ulcerative colitis or Crohn's disease, or a healthy co-twin of an affected twin (not recorded which).

The genes are TRBV20-1 and TRBJ1-1. The CDR3 consists of 13 residues. Germline loops: CDR1 DFQATT, CDR2 SNEGSKA (reference sequence). This CDR3 is CSAMQDLNTEAFF.

The rearrangement links TRBV20-1 to TRBJ1-3; TCRdb lists TRBD1, though no DNA is available to test this call. This CDR3 region has 16 residues. Germline assignment: CDR1 DFQATT and CDR2 SNEGSKA (reference sequence). CDR3 sequence: CSARGLDSYSGNTIYF.

The rearrangement joins TRBV4-1 to TRBJ2-3; the TCRdb D gene call, TRBD2, has no DNA to confirm it. The germline V gene has CDR1 MGHRA and CDR2 YSYEKL. CDR3 length: 17 amino acids. The CDR3 loop reads CASSQGTGRLLTDTQYF.

The chain recombines TRBV12-3 or TRBV12-4 with TRBJ2-1; absent DNA, TCRdb's TRBD2 call cannot be checked. The CDR3 covers 12 residues. The CDR3 loop reads CASSLQEVRQFF.

The chain combines TRBV5-1 with TRBJ2-7; TCRdb picks TRBD1, but there is no DNA to check that call. CDR1 is SGHRS, CDR2 YFSETQ, per germline. The CDR3 runs 16 residues. CDR3 residues: CASSFSRTGLSYEQYF.

This chain uses TRBV9 with TRBJ2-1; checking the TCRdb D call of TRBD2 is not possible without DNA. The CDR3 totals 16 residues. Germline assignment: CDR1 SGDLS and CDR2 YYNGEE. The CDR3 sequence is CASSPPGGATANEQFF.

The rearrangement uses TRBV12-3 or TRBV12-4 and TRBJ2-3; the D call from TCRdb, TRBD2, cannot be confirmed without DNA. The CDR3 covers 18 residues. The CDR3 loop reads CASSLGPGLAGGTDTQYF.

This sequence joins TRBV29-1 and TRBJ1-2. Germline assignment: CDR1 SQVTM and CDR2 ANQGSEA. This CDR3 comprises 11 residues. CDR3 sequence reads: CSVHGNYGYTF. The full variable domain, in which reference TRBV29-1 and TRBJ1-2 provide the parts outside the CDR3, is SAVISQKPSRDICQRGTSLTIQCQVDSQVTMMFWYRQQPGQSLTLIATANQGSEATYESGFVIDKFPISRPNLTFSTLTVSNMSPEDSSIYLCSVHGNYGYTFGSGTRLTVV.

J is TRBJ2-1 and V is TRBV24-1; the D gene TCRdb calls, TRBD2, cannot be checked with no DNA. The CDR3 sequence is 16 residues long. CDR1 and CDR2 (germline): KGHDR, SFDVKD. CDR3 protein: CATSDLVRDGKPEQFF.

The gene calls are TRBV29-1 and TRBJ2-3. CDR1 is SQVTM, CDR2 ANQGSEA, per germline. CDR3 length: 11 residues. The CDR3 loop is CSTRGTDTQYF.

The V call is TRBV3-1, the J call TRBJ1-2; the D call of TRBD1 rests on TCRdb alone, since no DNA is present to check it. This CDR3 comprises 12 residues. Per germline, CDR1 LGHDT and CDR2 YNNKEL (reference sequence). The CDR3 loop is CASSHGTGGYTF.

V usage is TRBV5-6 and J usage is TRBJ1-2. The CDR3 length is 13 residues. Germline lookup yields CDR1 SGHDT and CDR2 YYEEEE. CDR3 residues: CASSLDRYYGYTF.

V is TRBV6-2 or TRBV6-3 and J is TRBJ2-5; the TCRdb D gene call, TRBD1, has no DNA to confirm it. The germline V gene has CDR1 MNHEY and CDR2 SVGEGT. The CDR3 length is 14 residues. The CDR3 region is CASSYGGARETQYF.

This sequence joins TRBV20-1 and TRBJ1-2; TCRdb names TRBD1, which stays unverified in the absence of DNA. The germline V gene has CDR1 DFQATT and CDR2 SNEGSKA (reference sequence). The CDR3 totals 12 residues. The CDR3 here is CSARGVDYGYTF.

The chain links TRBV12-3 or TRBV12-4 to TRBJ2-3. The CDR3 is 14 amino acids. This CDR3 is CASSNTWGTDTQYF.

The chain employs TRBV29-1 and TRBJ1-2. This CDR3 spans 13 amino acids. The germline V gene encodes CDR1 SQVTM and CDR2 ANQGSEA. The CDR3 loop is CSVATTQINGYTF.

Here the CDR3 reads CASSFGQALYYEQYF. The rearrangement uses TRBV18 and TRBJ2-7; absent DNA, TCRdb's TRBD1 call cannot be checked. Germline assignment: CDR1 KGHSH and CDR2 LQKENI. There are 15 residues in the CDR3.

CDR3 sequence reads: CSVEEDVHTQYF. This sequence joins TRBV29-1 and TRBJ2-3. The CDR3 length is 12 residues. Germline V gene sequence: CDR1 SQVTM, CDR2 ANQGSEA.

This chain connects TRBV4-2 to TRBJ1-4; TCRdb's D call, TRBD1, is unchecked because there is no DNA. Germline values: CDR1 LGHNA, CDR2 YNFKEQ. CDR3 length: 14 amino acids. The CDR3 sequence: CASSLDRRNEKLFF.

The V gene is TRBV5-6, the J gene TRBJ2-3; TCRdb reports TRBD2, a call that lacks DNA to check it against. Germline CDR1 and CDR2: SGHDT and YYEEEE. CDR3 size: 16 residues. Here the CDR3 reads CASSSTWDSSTDTQYF. Full variable domain (missing parts from reference TRBV5-6 and TRBJ2-3): DAGVTQSPTHLIKTRGQQVTLRCSPKSGHDTVSWYQQALGQGPQFIFQYYEEEERQRGNFPDRFSGHQFPNYSSELNVNALLLGDSALYLCASSSTWDSSTDTQYFGPGTRLTVL.

The chain recombines TRBV2 with TRBJ1-6. Germline CDR1 and CDR2: SNHLY and FYNNEI. This CDR3 region has 12 residues. The CDR3 protein is CASSGSYSPLHF. Based on the CDR3 plus reference TRBV2 and TRBJ1-6, the full variable domain is EPEVTQTPSHQVTQMGQEVILRCVPISNHLYFYWYRQILGQKVEFLVSFYNNEISEKSEIFDDQFSVERPDGSNFTLKIRSTKLEDSAMYFCASSGSYSPLHFGNGTRLTVT.

The chain is built from TRBV5-1 and TRBJ2-3. The CDR3 is 16 amino acids. Germline CDR1 reads SGHRS; CDR2 reads YFSETQ. CDR3 loop: CASSLAAGIGTDTQYF.

CDR3 amino acids: CSARDRAQGTPEQFF. The genes are TRBV20-1 and TRBJ2-1; TCRdb picks TRBD1, but there is no DNA to check that call. This CDR3 contains 15 residues. Germline CDR1 reads DFQATT; CDR2 reads SNEGSKA (reference sequence).

CDR3: CASSQGHSLNTEAFF. This rearrangement joins TRBV3-1 to TRBJ1-1. Germline CDR1 and CDR2: LGHDT and YNNKEL (reference sequence). CDR3 size: 15 residues.

The CDR3 sequence: CASSQDRRIAGYTF. The chain couples TRBV3-1 to TRBJ1-2. The CDR3 spans 14 residues. The V gene's germline CDR1 is LGHDT and CDR2 YNNKEL (reference sequence).

CDR3: CATSRDGRGPYEQYF. J is TRBJ2-7 and V is TRBV15; the D call of TRBD1 rests on TCRdb alone, since no DNA is present to check it. The CDR3 runs 15 residues. Germline V CDR1 and CDR2: LNHNV, YYDKDF (reference sequence).

J is TRBJ1-6 and V is TRBV10-3; TCRdb selects TRBD1, and the lack of DNA leaves this call unchecked. The CDR3 consists of 14 residues. Germline V gene data show CDR1 as ENHRY and CDR2 as SYGVKD. The CDR3 region is CASYPGTQNSPLHF.

The gene calls are TRBV11-2 and TRBJ2-1; without DNA, the TCRdb call of TRBD1 cannot be checked. Germline values: CDR1 SGHAT, CDR2 FQNNGV. CDR3 length equals 12 residues. The CDR3 sequence: CASSPTVPGQFF.